The entry that follows covers one TCR beta chain sequence. In germline, CDR1 is SGHRS, CDR2 YFSETQ. The CDR3 spans 20 residues. V was trimmed by 2 bases and J by 3 bases, leaving 27 bases between them. The data are from a study of OX40 agonist ivuxolimab in advanced cancers. Study as a whole: Intravenous ivuxolimab was administered to patients every 2 weeks at 0.01 to 10 mg/kg. Males comprised 82.7% of the group, whose mean age was roughly 64 years (range about 20 to 90). Partial responses, seen in three patients, involved one hepatocellular carcinoma and two cutaneous melanomas.

Generated by immunoSEQ multiplex PCR, the TCRdb table keeps only in-frame clones and is missing some. The sample contains approximately 82,000 clones, around 94% of which appear only once. The TCR comes from an adult with an advanced solid tumor such as melanoma, head and neck, liver or kidney cancer. The chain uses TRBV5-1 and TRBJ1-3, with a tentative D call TRBD1 (6 bases). The sample here was CD4+ or CD8+ T cells sorted from blood, taken in a trial of the OX40 agonist ivuxolimab. The CDR3 nucleotides read TGCGCCAGCAGCTTTGGGCCAAACTCCTCACCGGTCAGGGGTGGAAACACCATATATTTT. Translation: CASSFGPNSSPVRGGNTIYF.